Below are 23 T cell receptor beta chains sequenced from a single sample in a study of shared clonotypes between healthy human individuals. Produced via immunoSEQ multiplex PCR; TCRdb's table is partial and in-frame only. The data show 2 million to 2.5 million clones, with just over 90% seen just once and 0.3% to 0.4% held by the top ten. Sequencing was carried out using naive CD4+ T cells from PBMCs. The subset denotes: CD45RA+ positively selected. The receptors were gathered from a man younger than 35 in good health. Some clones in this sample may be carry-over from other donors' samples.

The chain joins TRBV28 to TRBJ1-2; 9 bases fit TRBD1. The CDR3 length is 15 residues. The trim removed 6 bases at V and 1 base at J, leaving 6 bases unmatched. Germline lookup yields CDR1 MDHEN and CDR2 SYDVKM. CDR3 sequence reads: CASRPQGAFNYGYTF. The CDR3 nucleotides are TGTGCCAGCAGACCACAGGGGGCATTTAACTATGGCTACACCTTC.

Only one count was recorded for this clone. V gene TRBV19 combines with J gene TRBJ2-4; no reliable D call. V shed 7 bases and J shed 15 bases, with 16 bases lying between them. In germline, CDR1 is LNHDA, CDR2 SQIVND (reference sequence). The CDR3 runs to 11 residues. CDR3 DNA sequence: TGTGCCAGTACACGGTACCCGGAGCGGTACTTC. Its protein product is CASTRYPERYF.

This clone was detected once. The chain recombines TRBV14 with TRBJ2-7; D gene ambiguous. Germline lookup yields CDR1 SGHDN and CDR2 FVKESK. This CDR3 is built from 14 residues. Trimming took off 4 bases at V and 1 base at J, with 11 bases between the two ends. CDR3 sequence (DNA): TGTGCCAGCAGCCCCTTGGTGGGGTCCTACGAGCAGTACTTC. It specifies CASSPLVGSYEQYF.

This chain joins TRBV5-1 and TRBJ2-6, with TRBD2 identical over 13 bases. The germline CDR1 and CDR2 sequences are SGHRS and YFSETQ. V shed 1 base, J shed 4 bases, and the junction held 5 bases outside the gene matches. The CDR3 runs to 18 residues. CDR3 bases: TGCGCCAGCAGCTTGACTAGCGGGAGGGCCGGAGGGGCCAACGTCCTGACTTTC. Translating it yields CASSLTSGRAGGANVLTF.

The CDR3 nucleotides are TGTGCCAGCACCAGGGGGCTCGAGCAGTACTTC. Its protein product is CASTRGLEQYF. The chain combines TRBV2 with TRBJ2-7; 8 bases match TRBD1. The V segment lost 7 bases and the J segment 6 bases; nucleotides outside the gene matches: 2. Germline V lookup: CDR1 SNHLY, CDR2 FYNNEI. This CDR3 contains 11 residues.

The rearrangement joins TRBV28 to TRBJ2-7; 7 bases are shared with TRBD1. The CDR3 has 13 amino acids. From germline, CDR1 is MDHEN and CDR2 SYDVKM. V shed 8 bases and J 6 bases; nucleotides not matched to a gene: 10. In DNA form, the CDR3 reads TGTGCCAGCGTGGACAGGACACCCTCCGAGCAGTACTTC. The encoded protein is CASVDRTPSEQYF.

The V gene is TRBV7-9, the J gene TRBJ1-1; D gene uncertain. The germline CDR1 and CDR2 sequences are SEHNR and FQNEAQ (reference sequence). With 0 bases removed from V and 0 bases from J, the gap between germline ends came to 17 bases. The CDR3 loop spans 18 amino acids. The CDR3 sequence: CASSLASRSEGMNTEAFF. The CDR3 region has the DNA TGTGCCAGCAGCTTAGCGTCGAGGTCCGAGGGAATGAACACTGAAGCTTTCTTT.

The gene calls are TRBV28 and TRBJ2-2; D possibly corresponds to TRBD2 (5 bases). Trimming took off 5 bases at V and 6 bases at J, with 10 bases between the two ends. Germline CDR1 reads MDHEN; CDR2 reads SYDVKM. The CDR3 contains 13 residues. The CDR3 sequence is CASSPRRSGELFF. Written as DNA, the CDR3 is TGTGCCAGCAGTCCCCGGAGGTCCGGGGAGCTGTTTTTT. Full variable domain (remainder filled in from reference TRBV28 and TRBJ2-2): DVKVTQSSRYLVKRTGEKVFLECVQDMDHENMFWYRQDPGLGLRLIYFSYDVKMKEKGDIPEGYSVSREKKERFSLILESASTNQTSMYLCASSPRRSGELFFGEGSRLTVL.

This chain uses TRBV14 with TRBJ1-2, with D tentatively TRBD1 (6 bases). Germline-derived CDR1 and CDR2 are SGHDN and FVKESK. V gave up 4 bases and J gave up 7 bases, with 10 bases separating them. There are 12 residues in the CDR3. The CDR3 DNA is TGTGCCAGCAGCCTATCGGACAGTGGCTACACCTTC. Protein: CASSLSDSGYTF.

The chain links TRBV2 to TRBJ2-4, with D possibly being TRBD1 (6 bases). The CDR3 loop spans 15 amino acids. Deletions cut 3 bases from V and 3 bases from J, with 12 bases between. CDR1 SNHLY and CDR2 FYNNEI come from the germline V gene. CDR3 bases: TGTGCCAGCAGTGACGGGGACACAGGCAAAAACATTCAGTACTTC. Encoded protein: CASSDGDTGKNIQYF.

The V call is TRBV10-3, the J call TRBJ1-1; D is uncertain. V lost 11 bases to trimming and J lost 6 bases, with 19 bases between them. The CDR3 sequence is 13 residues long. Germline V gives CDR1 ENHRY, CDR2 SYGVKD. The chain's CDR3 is CASLDGKAAEAFF. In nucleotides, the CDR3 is TGTGCCTCACTGGACGGAAAGGCGGCTGAAGCTTTCTTT.

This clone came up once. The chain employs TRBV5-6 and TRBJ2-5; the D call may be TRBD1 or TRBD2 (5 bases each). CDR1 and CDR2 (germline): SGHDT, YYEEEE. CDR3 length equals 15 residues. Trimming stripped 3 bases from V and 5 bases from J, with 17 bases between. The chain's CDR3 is CASSSPFGARETQYF. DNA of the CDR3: TGTGCCAGCAGCTCCCCTTTCGGGGCCCGTGAGACCCAGTACTTC.

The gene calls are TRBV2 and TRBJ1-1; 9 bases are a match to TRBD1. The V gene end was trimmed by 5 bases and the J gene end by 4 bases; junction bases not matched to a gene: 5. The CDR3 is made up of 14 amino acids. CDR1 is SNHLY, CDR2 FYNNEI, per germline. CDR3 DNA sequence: TGTGCCAGCAGTTTACAGGGGGCGGGCACTGAAGCTTTCTTT. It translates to CASSLQGAGTEAFF. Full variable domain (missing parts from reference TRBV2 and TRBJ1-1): EPEVTQTPSHQVTQMGQEVILRCVPISNHLYFYWYRQILGQKVEFLVSFYNNEISEKSEIFDDQFSVERPDGSNFTLKIRSTKLEDSAMYFCASSLQGAGTEAFFGQGTRLTVV.

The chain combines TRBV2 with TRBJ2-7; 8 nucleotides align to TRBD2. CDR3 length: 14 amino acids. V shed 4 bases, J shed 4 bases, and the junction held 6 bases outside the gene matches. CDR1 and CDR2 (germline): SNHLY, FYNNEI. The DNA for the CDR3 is TGTGCCAGCAGTGGAATAGCGGGGAGATACGAGCAGTACTTC. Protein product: CASSGIAGRYEQYF.

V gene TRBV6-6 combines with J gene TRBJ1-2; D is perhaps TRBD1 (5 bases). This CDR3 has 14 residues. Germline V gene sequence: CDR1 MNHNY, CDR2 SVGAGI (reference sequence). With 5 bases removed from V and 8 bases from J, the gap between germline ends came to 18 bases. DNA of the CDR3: TGTGCCAGCAGTCTAGGAAGGGACTCCGGAGGCTACACCTTC. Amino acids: CASSLGRDSGGYTF.

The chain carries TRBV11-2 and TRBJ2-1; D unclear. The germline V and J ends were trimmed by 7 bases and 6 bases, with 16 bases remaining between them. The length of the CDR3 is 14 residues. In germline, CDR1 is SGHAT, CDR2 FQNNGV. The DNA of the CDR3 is TGTGCCAGCACCCTCGCCCTGGGCTCCAATGAGCAGTTCTTC. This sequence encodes CASTLALGSNEQFF.

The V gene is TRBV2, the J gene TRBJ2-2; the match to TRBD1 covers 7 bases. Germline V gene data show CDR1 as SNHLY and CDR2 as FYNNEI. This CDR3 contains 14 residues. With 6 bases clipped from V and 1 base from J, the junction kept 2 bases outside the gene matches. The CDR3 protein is CASSDRVNTGELFF. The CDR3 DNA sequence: TGTGCCAGCAGCGACAGGGTGAACACCGGGGAGCTGTTTTTT.

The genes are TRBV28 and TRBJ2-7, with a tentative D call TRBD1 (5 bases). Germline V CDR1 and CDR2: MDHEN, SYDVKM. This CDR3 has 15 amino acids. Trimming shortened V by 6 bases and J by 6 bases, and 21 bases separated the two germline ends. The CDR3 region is CASSSHGQGVGEQYF. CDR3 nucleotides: TGTGCCAGCAGCTCGCACGGGCAGGGTGTGGGCGAGCAGTACTTC.

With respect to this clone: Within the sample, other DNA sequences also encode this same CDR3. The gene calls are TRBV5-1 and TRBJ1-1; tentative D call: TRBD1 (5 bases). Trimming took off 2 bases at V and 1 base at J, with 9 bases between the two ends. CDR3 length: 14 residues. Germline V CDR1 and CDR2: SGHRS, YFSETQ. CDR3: CASSFEGPNTEAFF. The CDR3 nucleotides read TGCGCCAGCAGCTTCGAGGGACCGAACACTGAAGCTTTCTTT.

In DNA, the CDR3 is TGTGCCAGCAGTGAATTCTCCCCCTGGACGTCGGGCACTGAAGCTTTCTTT. Translated: CASSEFSPWTSGTEAFF. This sequence joins TRBV6-1 and TRBJ1-1; D unclear. Germline assignment: CDR1 MNHNS and CDR2 SASEGT. This CDR3 has 17 residues. The V gene lost 2 bases and the J gene lost 4 bases, with 20 bases spanning the gap.

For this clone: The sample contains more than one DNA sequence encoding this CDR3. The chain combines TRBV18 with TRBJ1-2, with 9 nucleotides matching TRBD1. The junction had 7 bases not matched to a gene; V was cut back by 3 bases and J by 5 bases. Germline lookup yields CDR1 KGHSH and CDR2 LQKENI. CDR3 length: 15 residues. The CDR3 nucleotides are TGTGCCAGCTCACCGGGACAGGGCGGAGGATATGGCTACACCTTC. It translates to CASSPGQGGGYGYTF.

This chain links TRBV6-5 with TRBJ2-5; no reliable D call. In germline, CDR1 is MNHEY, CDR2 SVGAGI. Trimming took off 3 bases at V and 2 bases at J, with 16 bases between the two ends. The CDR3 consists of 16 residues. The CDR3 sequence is CASSYRGRVSQETQYF. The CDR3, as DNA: TGTGCCAGCAGTTATCGTGGCCGAGTTAGTCAAGAGACCCAGTACTTC.

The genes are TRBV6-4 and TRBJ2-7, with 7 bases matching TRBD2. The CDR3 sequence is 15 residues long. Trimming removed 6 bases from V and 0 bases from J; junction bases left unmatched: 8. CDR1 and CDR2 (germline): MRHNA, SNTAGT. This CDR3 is CASSSTSRSSYEQYF. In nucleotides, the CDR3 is TGTGCCAGCAGCTCGACTAGCAGGAGCTCCTACGAGCAGTACTTC.